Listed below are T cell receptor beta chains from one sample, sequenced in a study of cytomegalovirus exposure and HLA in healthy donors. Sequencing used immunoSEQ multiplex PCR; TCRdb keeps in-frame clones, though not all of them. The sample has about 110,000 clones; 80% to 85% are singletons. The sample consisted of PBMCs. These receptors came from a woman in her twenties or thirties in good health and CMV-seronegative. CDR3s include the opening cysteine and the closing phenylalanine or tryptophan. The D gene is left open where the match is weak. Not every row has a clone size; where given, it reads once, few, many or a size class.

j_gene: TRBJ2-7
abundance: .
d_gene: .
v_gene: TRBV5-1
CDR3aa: CASSFNSGLFPEQYF
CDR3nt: TGCGCCAGCAGCTTTAATTCAGGGCTCTTTCCCGAGCAGTACTTC

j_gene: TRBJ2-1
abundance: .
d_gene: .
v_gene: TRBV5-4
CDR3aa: CASSDAGLLYNEQFF
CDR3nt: TGTGCCAGCAGCGATGCGGGACTTCTCTACAATGAGCAGTTCTTC

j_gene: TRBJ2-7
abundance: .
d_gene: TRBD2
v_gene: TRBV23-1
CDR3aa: CASSQLSGVRREQYF
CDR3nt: TGCGCCAGCAGTCAATTGAGCGGGGTGCGGCGTGAGCAGTACTTC

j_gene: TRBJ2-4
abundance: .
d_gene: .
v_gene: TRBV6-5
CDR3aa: CASSSMTVGAKNIQYF
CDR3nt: TGTGCCAGCAGTTCCATGACAGTAGGGGCCAAAAACATTCAGTACTTC

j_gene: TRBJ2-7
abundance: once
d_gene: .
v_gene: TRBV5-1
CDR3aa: CASSLLSIAEPLTYEQYF
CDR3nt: TGCGCCAGCAGCTTGTTGTCGATAGCGGAGCCCCTTACCTACGAGCAGTACTTC

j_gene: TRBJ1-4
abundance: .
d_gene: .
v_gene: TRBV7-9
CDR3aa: CASSRRAGEPTNEKLFF
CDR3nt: TGTGCCAGCAGCCGACGGGCGGGAGAACCAACTAATGAAAAACTGTTTTTT

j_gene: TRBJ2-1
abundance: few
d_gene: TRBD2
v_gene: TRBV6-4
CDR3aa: CASSASRTSMNEQFF
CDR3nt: TGTGCCAGCAGCGCGTCGAGGACTAGCATGAATGAGCAGTTCTTC

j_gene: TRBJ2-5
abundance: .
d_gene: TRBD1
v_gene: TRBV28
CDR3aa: CASSPGGGKTQYF
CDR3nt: TGTGCCAGCAGCCCAGGGGGTGGGAAGACCCAGTACTTC

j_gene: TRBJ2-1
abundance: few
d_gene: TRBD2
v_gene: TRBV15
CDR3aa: CATSRVASGSVREQFF
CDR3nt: TGTGCCACCAGCAGAGTGGCTAGCGGGAGCGTACGGGAGCAGTTCTTC

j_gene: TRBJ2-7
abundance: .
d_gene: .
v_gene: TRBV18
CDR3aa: CASTSDMRDEQYF
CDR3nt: TGTGCCAGCACAAGCGACATGAGGGACGAGCAGTACTTC

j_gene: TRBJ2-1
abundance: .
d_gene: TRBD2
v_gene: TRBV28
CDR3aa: CASRRNLAGGFQFF
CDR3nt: TGTGCCAGCAGACGGAATTTAGCGGGAGGCTTTCAGTTCTTC

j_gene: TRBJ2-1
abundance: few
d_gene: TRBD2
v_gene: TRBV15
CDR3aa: CATSGSAGARNEQFF
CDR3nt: TGTGCCACCAGCGGATCAGCGGGAGCTCGCAATGAGCAGTTCTTC

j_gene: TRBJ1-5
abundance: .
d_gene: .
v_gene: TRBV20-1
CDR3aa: CSASTDQPQHF
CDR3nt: TGCAGTGCCAGTACCGATCAGCCCCAGCATTTT

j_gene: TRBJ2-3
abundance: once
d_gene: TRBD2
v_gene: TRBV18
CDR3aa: CASSPFPSSGSTDTQYF
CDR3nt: TGTGCCAGCTCACCCTTCCCTTCTAGCGGAAGCACAGATACGCAGTATTTT

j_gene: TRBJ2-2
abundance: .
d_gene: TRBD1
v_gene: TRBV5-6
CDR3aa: CASSRRDRGLAGELFF
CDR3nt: TGTGCCAGCAGCCGGAGGGACAGGGGGTTAGCCGGGGAGCTGTTTTTT

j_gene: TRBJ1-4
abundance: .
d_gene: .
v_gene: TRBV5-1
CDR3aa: CASSDLQGTNEKLFF
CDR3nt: TGCGCCAGCAGCGACCTACAGGGAACTAATGAAAAACTGTTTTTT

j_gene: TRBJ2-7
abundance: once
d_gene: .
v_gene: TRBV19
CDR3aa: CASSGGNAYEQYF
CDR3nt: TGTGCCAGTAGTGGGGGGAATGCCTACGAGCAGTACTTC

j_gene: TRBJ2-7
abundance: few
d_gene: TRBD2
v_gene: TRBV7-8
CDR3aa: CASSKRIAGQTYEQYF
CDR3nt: TGTGCCAGCAGCAAACGCATAGCGGGCCAGACCTACGAGCAGTACTTC

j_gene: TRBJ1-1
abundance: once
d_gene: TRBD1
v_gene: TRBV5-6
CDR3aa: CASSLGVGQGPTEAFF
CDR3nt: TGTGCCAGCAGCTTGGGGGTCGGACAGGGGCCCACTGAAGCTTTCTTT

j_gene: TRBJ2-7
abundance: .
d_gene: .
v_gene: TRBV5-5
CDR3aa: CASSPYSGADYEQYF
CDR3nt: TGTGCCAGCAGCCCTTATTCTGGGGCGGACTACGAGCAGTACTTC

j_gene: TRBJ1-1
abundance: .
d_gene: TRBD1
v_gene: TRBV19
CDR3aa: CASSIGTGGAEAFF
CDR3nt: TGTGCCAGTAGTATAGGGACAGGAGGGGCTGAAGCTTTCTTT

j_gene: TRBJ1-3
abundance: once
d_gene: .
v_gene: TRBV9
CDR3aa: CASSPRGAFSGNTIYF
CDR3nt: TGTGCCAGCAGCCCCCGGGGGGCCTTCTCTGGAAACACCATATATTTT

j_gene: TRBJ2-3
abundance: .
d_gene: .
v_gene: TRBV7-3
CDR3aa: CASSLGTYTDTQYF
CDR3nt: TGTGCCAGCAGCTTGGGGACTTACACAGATACGCAGTATTTT

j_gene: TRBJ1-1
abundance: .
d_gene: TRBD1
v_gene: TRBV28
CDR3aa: CASSLAGTGLAEAFF
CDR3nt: TGTGCCAGCAGTTTGGCCGGGACAGGGCTTGCCGAAGCTTTCTTT

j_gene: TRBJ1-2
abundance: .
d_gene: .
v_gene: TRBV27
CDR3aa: CASLSNYGYTF
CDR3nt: TGTGCCAGTCTATCCAACTATGGCTACACCTTC

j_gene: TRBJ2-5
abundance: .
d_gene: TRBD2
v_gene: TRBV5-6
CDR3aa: CASRTSGLLRPEETQYF
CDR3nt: TGTGCCAGCAGGACTAGCGGCCTCCTACGCCCGGAAGAGACCCAGTACTTC

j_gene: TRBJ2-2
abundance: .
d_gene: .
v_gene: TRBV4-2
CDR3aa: CASSLLGQTGELFF
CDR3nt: TGTGCCAGCAGCCTCTTGGGCCAAACCGGGGAGCTGTTTTTT

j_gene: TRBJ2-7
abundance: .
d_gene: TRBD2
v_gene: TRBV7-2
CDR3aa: CASSGLAGGYEQYF
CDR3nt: TGTGCCAGCTCCGGACTAGCGGGAGGATACGAGCAGTACTTC

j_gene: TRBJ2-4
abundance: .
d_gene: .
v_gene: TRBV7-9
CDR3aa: CASSSEGVLAKNIQYF
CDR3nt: TGTGCCAGCAGCTCTGAGGGGGTCTTAGCCAAAAACATTCAGTACTTC

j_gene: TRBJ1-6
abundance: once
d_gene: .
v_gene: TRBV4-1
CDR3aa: CASSQRDRVRYNSPLHF
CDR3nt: TGCGCCAGCAGCCAGCGGGATCGGGTCCGGTATAATTCACCCCTCCACTTT

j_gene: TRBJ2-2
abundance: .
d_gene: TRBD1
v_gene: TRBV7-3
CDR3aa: CASSRGTANTGELFF
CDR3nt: TGTGCCAGCAGCCGAGGGACAGCGAACACCGGGGAGCTGTTTTTT

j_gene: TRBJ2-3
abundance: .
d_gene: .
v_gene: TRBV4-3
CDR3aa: CASSLGGDTQYF
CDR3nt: TGCGCCAGCAGCCTGGGGGGAGATACGCAGTATTTT

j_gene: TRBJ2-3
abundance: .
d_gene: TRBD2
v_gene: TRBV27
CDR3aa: CASSFSLAGGPDTQYF
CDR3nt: TGTGCCAGCAGTTTCAGCCTAGCGGGAGGTCCAGATACGCAGTATTTT

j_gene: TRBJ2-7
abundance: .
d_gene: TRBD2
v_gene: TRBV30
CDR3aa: CAWSGGWREPSYEQYF
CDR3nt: TGTGCCTGGAGTGGGGGGTGGCGGGAGCCATCCTACGAGCAGTACTTC

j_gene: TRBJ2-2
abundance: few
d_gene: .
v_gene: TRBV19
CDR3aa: CASSILLDSTNTGELFF
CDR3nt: TGTGCCAGTAGTATCCTCCTGGACTCTACGAACACCGGGGAGCTGTTTTTT

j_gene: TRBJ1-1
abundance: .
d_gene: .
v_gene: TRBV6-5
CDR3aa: CASNPVLGTQAFF
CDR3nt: TGTGCCAGCAACCCCGTACTTGGGACTCAAGCTTTCTTT

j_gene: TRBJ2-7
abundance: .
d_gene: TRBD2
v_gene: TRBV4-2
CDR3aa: CASSQETSGSVYEQYF
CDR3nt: TGTGCCAGCAGCCAAGAAACTAGCGGGAGTGTCTACGAGCAGTACTTC

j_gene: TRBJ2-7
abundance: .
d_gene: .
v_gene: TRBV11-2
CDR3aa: CASSSTYEQYF
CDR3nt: TGTGCCAGCAGCTCCACCTACGAGCAGTACTTC

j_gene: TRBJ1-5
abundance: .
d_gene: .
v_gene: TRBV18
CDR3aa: CASSPAIRENQPQHF
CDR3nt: TGTGCCAGCTCACCAGCGATACGGGAAAATCAGCCCCAGCATTTT

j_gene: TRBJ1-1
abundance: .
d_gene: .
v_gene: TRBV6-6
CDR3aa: CASSNQQGNTEAFF
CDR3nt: TGTGCCAGCAGTAACCAACAGGGAAACACTGAAGCTTTCTTT

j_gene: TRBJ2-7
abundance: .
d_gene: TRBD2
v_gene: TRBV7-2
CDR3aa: CASSLASGRYEQYF
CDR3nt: TGTGCCAGCAGCTTAGCCAGCGGGAGGTACGAGCAGTACTTC

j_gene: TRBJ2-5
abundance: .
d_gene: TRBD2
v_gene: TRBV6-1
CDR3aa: CASSERMTSGRGETQYF
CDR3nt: TGTGCCAGCAGTGAAAGGATGACTAGCGGGAGGGGGGAGACCCAGTACTTC

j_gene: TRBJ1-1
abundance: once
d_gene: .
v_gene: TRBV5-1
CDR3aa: CASSLSTYGNTEAFF
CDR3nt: TGCGCCAGCAGCTTGAGTACCTACGGGAACACTGAAGCTTTCTTT

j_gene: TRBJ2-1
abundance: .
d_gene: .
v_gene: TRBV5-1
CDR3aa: CASSLVAAISYNEQFF
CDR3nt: TGCGCCAGCAGCTTGGTCGCGGCGATCTCCTACAATGAGCAGTTCTTC

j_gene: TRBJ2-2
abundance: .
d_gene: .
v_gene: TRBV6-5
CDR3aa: CATTQGRSGTGELFF
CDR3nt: TGTGCCACAACGCAGGGGCGTTCGGGCACCGGGGAGCTGTTTTTT

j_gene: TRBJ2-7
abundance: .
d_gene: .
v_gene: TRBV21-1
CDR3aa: CASSKAERTYEQYF
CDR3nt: TGTGCCAGCAGCAAGGCCGAGCGGACCTACGAGCAGTACTTC

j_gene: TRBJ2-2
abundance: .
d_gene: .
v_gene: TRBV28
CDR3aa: CASSPVGSGELFF
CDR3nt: TGTGCCAGCAGTCCCGTGGGCAGCGGGGAGCTGTTTTTT

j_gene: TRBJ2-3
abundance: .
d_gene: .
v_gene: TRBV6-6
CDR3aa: CASSYSNRYTQYF
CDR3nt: TGTGCCAGCAGTTACTCGAATCGGTATACGCAGTATTTT

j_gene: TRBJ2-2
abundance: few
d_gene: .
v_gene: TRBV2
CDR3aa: CASRRRGTGELFF
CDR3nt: TGTGCCAGCAGGAGACGCGGAACCGGGGAGCTGTTTTTT

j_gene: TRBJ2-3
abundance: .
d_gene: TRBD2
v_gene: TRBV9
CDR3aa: CASSVTPSGHTDTQYF
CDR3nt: TGTGCCAGCAGCGTAACCCCTAGCGGTCACACAGATACGCAGTATTTT

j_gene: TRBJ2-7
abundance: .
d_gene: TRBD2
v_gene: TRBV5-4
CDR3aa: CASSPPGASGRHEQYF
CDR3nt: TGTGCCAGCAGCCCACCGGGGGCTAGCGGGAGGCACGAGCAGTACTTC

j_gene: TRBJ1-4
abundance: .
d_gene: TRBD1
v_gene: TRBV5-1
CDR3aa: CASSWGQTNEKLFF
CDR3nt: TGCGCCAGCAGCTGGGGACAGACTAATGAAAAACTGTTTTTT

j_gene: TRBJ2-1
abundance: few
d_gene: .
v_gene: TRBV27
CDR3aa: CASSLDFPYNEQFF
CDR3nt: TGTGCCAGCAGTTTAGACTTCCCTTACAATGAGCAGTTCTTC

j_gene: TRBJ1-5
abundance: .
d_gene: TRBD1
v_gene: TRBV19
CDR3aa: CASRVQGATNQPQHF
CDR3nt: TGTGCCAGTAGGGTACAGGGGGCTACGAATCAGCCCCAGCATTTT